This entry describes one TCR beta chain. Its specificity is not known. These data come from a study of cytomegalovirus exposure and HLA in healthy donors. Study results and caveats: Certain indistinguishable V segments, among them TRBV6-2 and TRBV6-3, were excluded. When analyzed later, a missense DCLRE1C variant was found to be linked to TCR beta V- and J-gene trimming. A later analysis found that most CMV-associated TCR beta chains appeared HLA-restricted.

At collection, donors were nominally healthy, but unrecorded immune exposures were probable. V gave up 3 bases and J gave up 3 bases, with 8 bases separating them. Germline V lookup: CDR1 SGHTA, CDR2 FQGNSA. The CDR3 consists of 13 residues. Primers included in the PCR were 60 Vbeta and 13 Jbeta primers. The repertoire was sequenced with immunoSEQ multiplex PCR; TCRdb's copy has only in-frame clones and lacks some. The top ten hold 7.5% to 10% of the sample, which has about 120,000 clones, under 90% seen once. Sequencing input: PBMCs. The receptor comes from a female donor in good health and CMV-seropositive. The V call is TRBV7-2, the J call TRBJ1-1; D call uncertain. The CDR3 DNA reads TGTGCCAGCAGCTTGCTGAGGCACACTGAAGCTTTCTTT. Its translation is CASSLLRHTEAFF.